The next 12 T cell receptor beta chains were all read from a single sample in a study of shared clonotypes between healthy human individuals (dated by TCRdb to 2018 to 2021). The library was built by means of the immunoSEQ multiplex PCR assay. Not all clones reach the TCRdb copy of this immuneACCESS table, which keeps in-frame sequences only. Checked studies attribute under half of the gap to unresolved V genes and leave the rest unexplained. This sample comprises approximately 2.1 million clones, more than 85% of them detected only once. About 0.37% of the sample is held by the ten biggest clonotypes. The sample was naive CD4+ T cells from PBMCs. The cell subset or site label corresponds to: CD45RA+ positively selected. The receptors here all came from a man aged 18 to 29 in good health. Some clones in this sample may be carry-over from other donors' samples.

This chain's CDR3 is CASSPGLAGGRNTGELFF. The CDR3 bases are TGCGCCAGCAGCCCCGGACTAGCGGGAGGTCGGAACACCGGGGAGCTGTTTTTT. The chain recombines TRBV4-1 with TRBJ2-2; 14 positions match TRBD2. Germline CDR1 MGHRA, CDR2 YSYEKL. The CDR3 loop spans 18 amino acids. V lost 4 bases and J lost 1; bases outside the gene matches: 5.

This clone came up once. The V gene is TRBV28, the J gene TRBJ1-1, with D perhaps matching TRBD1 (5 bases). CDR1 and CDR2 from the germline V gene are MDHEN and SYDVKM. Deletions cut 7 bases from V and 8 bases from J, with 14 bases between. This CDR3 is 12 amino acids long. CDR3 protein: CASMGRGAEAFF. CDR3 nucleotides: TGTGCCAGCATGGGTAGGGGCGCCGAAGCTTTCTTT. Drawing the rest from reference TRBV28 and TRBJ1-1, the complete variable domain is DVKVTQSSRYLVKRTGEKVFLECVQDMDHENMFWYRQDPGLGLRLIYFSYDVKMKEKGDIPEGYSVSREKKERFSLILESASTNQTSMYLCASMGRGAEAFFGQGTRLTVV.

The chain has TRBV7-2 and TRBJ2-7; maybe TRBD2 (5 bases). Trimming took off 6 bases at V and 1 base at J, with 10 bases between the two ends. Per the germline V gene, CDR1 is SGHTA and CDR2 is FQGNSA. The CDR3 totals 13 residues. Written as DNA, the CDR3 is TGTGCCAGCAGGGCCCGGGATTCCTACGAGCAGTACTTC. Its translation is CASRARDSYEQYF.

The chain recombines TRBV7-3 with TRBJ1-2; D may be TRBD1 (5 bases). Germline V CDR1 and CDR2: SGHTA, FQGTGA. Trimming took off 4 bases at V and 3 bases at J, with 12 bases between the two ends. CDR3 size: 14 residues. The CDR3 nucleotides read TGTGCCAGCAGCTCCTTGGGGGGAGACTATGGCTACACCTTC. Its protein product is CASSSLGGDYGYTF.

The CDR3 here is CASRIGGGNTIYF. DNA of the CDR3: TGTGCCAGCAGAATCGGGGGGGGAAACACCATATATTTT. This sequence joins TRBV7-8 and TRBJ1-3, with D perhaps matching TRBD1 (5 bases). The CDR3 spans 13 residues. V gave up 6 bases and J gave up 4 bases, with 10 bases separating them. Per the germline V gene, CDR1 is SGHVS and CDR2 is FQNEAQ.

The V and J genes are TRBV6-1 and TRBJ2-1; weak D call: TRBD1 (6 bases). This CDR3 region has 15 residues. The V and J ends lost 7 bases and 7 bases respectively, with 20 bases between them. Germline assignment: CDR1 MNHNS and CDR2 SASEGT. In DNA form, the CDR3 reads TGTGCCAGCACCGTAGGGACACATAATGAAAATGAGCAGTTCTTC. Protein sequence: CASTVGTHNENEQFF.

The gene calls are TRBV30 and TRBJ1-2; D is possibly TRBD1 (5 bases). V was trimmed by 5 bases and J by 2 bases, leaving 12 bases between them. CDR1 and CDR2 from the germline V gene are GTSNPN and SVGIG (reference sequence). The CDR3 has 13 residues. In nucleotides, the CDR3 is TGTGCCTGGGGCTTAGGACACAACTATGGCTACACCTTC. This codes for CAWGLGHNYGYTF.

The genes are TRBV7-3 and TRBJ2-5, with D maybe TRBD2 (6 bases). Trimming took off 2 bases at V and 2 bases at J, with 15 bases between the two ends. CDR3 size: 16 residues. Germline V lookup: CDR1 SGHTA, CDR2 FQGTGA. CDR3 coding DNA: TGTGCCAGCAGCTTATTGGGGGGAGGTCAACAAGAGACCCAGTACTTC. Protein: CASSLLGGGQQETQYF.

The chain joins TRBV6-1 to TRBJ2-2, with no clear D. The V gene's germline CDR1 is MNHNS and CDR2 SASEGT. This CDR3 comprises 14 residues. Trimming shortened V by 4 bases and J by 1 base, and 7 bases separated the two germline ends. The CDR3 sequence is CASSGRWNTGELFF. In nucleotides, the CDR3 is TGTGCCAGCAGTGGGCGGTGGAACACCGGGGAGCTGTTTTTT.

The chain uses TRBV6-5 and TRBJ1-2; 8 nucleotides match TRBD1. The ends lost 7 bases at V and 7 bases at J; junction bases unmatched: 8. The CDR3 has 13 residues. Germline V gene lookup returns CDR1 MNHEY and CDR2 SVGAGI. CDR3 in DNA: TGTGCCAGCACTGAAGGGACAGGTGGTGGCTACACCTTC. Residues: CASTEGTGGGYTF.

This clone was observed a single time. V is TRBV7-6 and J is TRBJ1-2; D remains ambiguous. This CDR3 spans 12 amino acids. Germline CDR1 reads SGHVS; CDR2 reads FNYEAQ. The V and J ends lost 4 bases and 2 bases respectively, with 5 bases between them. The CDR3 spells CASSSRNYGYTF. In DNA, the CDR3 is TGTGCCAGCAGCTCGCGAAACTATGGCTACACCTTC. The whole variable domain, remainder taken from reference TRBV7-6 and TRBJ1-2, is GAGVSQSPRYKVTKRGQDVALRCDPISGHVSLYWYRQALGQGPEFLTYFNYEAQQDKSGLPNDRFSAERPEGSISTLTIQRTEQRDSAMYRCASSSRNYGYTFGSGTRLTVV.

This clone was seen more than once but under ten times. The CDR3 nucleotides are TGTGCCAGCAGTCCCCTGGAGGGGCTGGGTCAGCCCCAGCATTTT. Translating gives CASSPLEGLGQPQHF. V usage is TRBV27 and J usage is TRBJ1-5; maybe TRBD1 (5 bases). V was trimmed by 5 bases and J by 6 bases, leaving 17 bases between them. The CDR3 totals 15 residues. CDR1 MNHEY and CDR2 SMNVEV come from the germline V gene (reference sequence).